The TCR beta chain under discussion was sequenced for a study of T cells after yellow fever vaccination. Germline V CDR1 and CDR2: SGHTA, FQGNSA. V dropped 5 bases and J dropped 4; count of bases not matched to a gene: 7. This CDR3 has 14 residues. In making TCR cDNA, 5'RACE template switching added a universal primer site and UMIs to it. TCRdb re-called the 5' RACE reads with MiXCR, one entry per CDR3 protein. The sample lists 280,000 or so distinct CDR3 sequences; less than 9.5% were seen once. The chain uses TRBV7-2 and TRBJ1-2, with 7 bases fitting TRBD1. This sequence was found in a man younger than 35 who received the YFV17D yellow fever vaccine. The sample was CD4+ T cells sorted from PBMCs, taken 5 days after the yellow fever booster vaccination. The CDR3 bases are TGTGCCAGCAGCCCCCGGGGACAGACCTATGGCTACACCTTC. Encoded protein: CASSPRGQTYGYTF.